This TCR beta chain came from a study of human versus mouse CDR3 diversity and MHC coevolution. Naive CD4 T cells were sorted as CD45RO-negative, CD62L-positive. Of note for this clone: Its specificity is unknown.

The CDR3 has 15 residues. Deletions cut 3 bases from V and 1 base from J, with 9 bases between. Germline-derived CDR1 and CDR2 are SGHVS and FNYEAQ. Findings and caveats of the study: The lowest clonal inequality scores came from most of the three human donors.

The protocol was immunoSEQ multiplex PCR, while the TCRdb copy is restricted to in-frame clones and leaves out a portion. Of about 80,000 clones listed, just over 90% are singletons. V is TRBV7-6 and J is TRBJ2-2, with a possible D match to TRBD1 (6 bases). This receptor was identified in a person between 25 and 70 years old in good health. The sample was naive CD4+ T cells from blood. The subset is: CD45RO-negative CD62L-positive naive CD4 T cells. The DNA for the CDR3 is TGTGCCAGCAGCTTCGGGACAAAGAACACCGGGGAGCTGTTTTTT. Protein sequence: CASSFGTKNTGELFF.